The sequence of this TCR beta chain was determined in a study of shared clonotypes between healthy human individuals. On this clone: The antigen remains unidentified.

At a deep level, the assay was run. Assay used: immunoSEQ multiplex PCR; TCRdb lists only in-frame clones, some missing. This table has about 1.4 million clones, roughly 96% appearing once. General observations from the study: It was only blood that was sampled, and tissue repertoires likely differ. When naive CD4 clonotypes were compared across several donors, around 4.6% were shared.

A CD45RA+ naive subset and a CD45RA-negative memory subset were split from CD4+ cells. This CDR3 is 14 amino acids long. V dropped 2 bases and J dropped 4; count of bases not matched to a gene: 4. Germline V gene sequence: CDR1 MNHEY, CDR2 SMNVEV (reference sequence). The sequence was obtained from a man aged 30 to 39 in good health. Material for sequencing was naive CD4+ T cells sorted from blood. Subset meaning: CD45RA+ positively selected. This rearrangement joins TRBV27 to TRBJ2-5, with 7 positions matching TRBD1. CDR3 in amino acids: CASSLIGDRETQYF. CDR3 nucleotides: TGTGCCAGCAGTTTAATCGGGGACAGAGAGACCCAGTACTTC.